A selection of T cell receptor beta chains follows, all from one sample in a study of cytomegalovirus exposure and HLA in healthy donors. The method was immunoSEQ multiplex PCR; TCRdb's version includes in-frame clones alone and lacks a portion of them. The sample shows about 130,000 clones, roughly 84% of them seen only once. The specimen sequenced was PBMCs. Source of these receptors: a girl aged 2-10 years in good health and CMV-seronegative. Both conserved end residues are part of each CDR3. D genes are given only for firm matches. A clone size is listed for some rows: how often the clone was seen (once, few, many), or a class if it is expanded.

TRBV2,TRBD1,-,TRBJ2-7,CAGAVGTEVYEQYF,TGTGCCGGGGCGGTCGGGACAGAAGTCTACGAGCAGTACTTC
TRBV5-4,-,-,TRBJ2-7,CASSLAHYEQYF,TGTGCCAGCAGCTTGGCACACTACGAGCAGTACTTC
TRBV4-3,-,-,TRBJ2-7,CASSLGGGAGEQYF,TGCGCCAGCAGCCTAGGGGGAGGGGCAGGAGAGCAGTACTTC
TRBV6-5,TRBD1,-,TRBJ1-1,CASSGTAETEAFF,TGTGCCAGCAGTGGGACAGCCGAAACTGAAGCTTTCTTT
TRBV7-2,-,-,TRBJ2-7,CASSLVGSRKYEQYF,TGTGCCAGCAGCTTAGTGGGCAGTCGGAAATACGAGCAGTACTTC
TRBV19,-,-,TRBJ1-5,CASSISGVEIDQPQHF,TGTGCCAGTAGTATTTCAGGGGTGGAAATTGATCAGCCCCAGCATTTT
TRBV4-2,TRBD1,-,TRBJ1-2,CASSQVWDRAPYTF,TGTGCCAGCAGCCAAGTCTGGGACAGGGCCCCCTACACCTTC
TRBV7-2,TRBD1,-,TRBJ2-3,CASSRQGAKQTDTQYF,TGTGCCAGCAGCAGACAGGGTGCTAAACAAACAGATACGCAGTATTTT
TRBV5-1,TRBD1,-,TRBJ1-2,CASSWDRSGGYTF,TGCGCCAGCAGCTGGGACAGGTCGGGGGGCTACACCTTC
TRBV27,-,few,TRBJ1-4,CASSLSAGWVEKLFF,TGTGCCAGCAGTTTATCGGCAGGGTGGGTTGAAAAACTGTTTTTT
TRBV7-6,TRBD2,-,TRBJ2-7,CASSSGLVSYEQYF,TGTGCCAGCAGCTCCGGACTAGTCTCCTACGAGCAGTACTTC
TRBV2,TRBD1,-,TRBJ2-7,CASSPPGQAPYEQYF,TGTGCCAGCAGTCCTCCGGGACAGGCCCCCTACGAGCAGTACTTC
TRBV7-9,-,-,TRBJ1-2,CASSGTSYGYTF,TGTGCCAGCAGCGGGACAAGCTATGGCTACACCTTC
TRBV9,-,-,TRBJ2-3,CASSVSPGLRTDTQYF,TGTGCCAGCAGCGTCTCCCCCGGTCTCCGCACAGATACGCAGTATTTT
TRBV5-1,TRBD1,-,TRBJ1-2,CASSRTGQDYGYTF,TGCGCCAGCAGCCGGACAGGGCAGGACTATGGCTACACCTTC
TRBV25-1,TRBD2,few,TRBJ2-3,CASRDRGSSGGSTDTQYF,TGTGCCAGCAGGGACCGTGGTTCGAGCGGGGGTTCAACAGATACGCAGTATTTT
TRBV27,TRBD1,-,TRBJ2-7,CASSSPGTATYEQYF,TGTGCCAGCAGTTCCCCCGGGACAGCGACCTACGAGCAGTACTTC
TRBV2,-,-,TRBJ2-1,CASTQGGGFNEQFF,TGTGCCAGCACCCAAGGGGGGGGCTTCAATGAGCAGTTCTTC
TRBV6-6,-,-,TRBJ1-5,CASSYGEGSNQPQHF,TGTGCCAGCAGTTACGGGGAGGGAAGCAATCAGCCCCAGCATTTT
TRBV25-1,TRBD1,few,TRBJ1-3,CASSAGTGSHTIYF,TGTGCCAGCAGTGCCGGGACAGGGTCGCACACCATATATTTT
TRBV4-2,TRBD1,once,TRBJ1-1,CASSQVGTGGPNTEAFF,TGTGCCAGCAGCCAAGTGGGGACAGGGGGCCCGAACACTGAAGCTTTCTTT
TRBV7-6,-,-,TRBJ1-1,CASSSTSIQGEAFF,TGTGCCAGCAGCTCGACCTCCATTCAGGGGGAAGCTTTCTTT
TRBV5-1,TRBD2,-,TRBJ2-7,CASSLVGGDSYEQYF,TGCGCCAGCAGCTTGGTTGGGGGGGACTCCTACGAGCAGTACTTC
TRBV6-5,TRBD2,-,TRBJ2-5,CASSYSLGGQETQYF,TGTGCCAGCAGTTACTCGTTGGGGGGGCAAGAGACCCAGTACTTC
TRBV7-2,-,-,TRBJ1-3,CASSYYGGDGGNTIYF,TGTGCCAGCAGCTATTATGGGGGCGACGGTGGAAACACCATATATTTT
TRBV6-1,-,once,TRBJ2-7,CASSPSGHYYEQYF,TGTGCCAGCAGTCCCTCGGGACACTACTACGAGCAGTACTTC
TRBV4-3,TRBD2,few,TRBJ2-1,CASSQRSGTSGGNEQFF,TGCGCCAGCAGCCAACGGTCCGGGACTAGCGGGGGGAATGAGCAGTTCTTC
TRBV4-1,TRBD1,-,TRBJ1-2,CASTYTGDRLQYGYTF,TGCGCCAGCACATATACGGGGGACAGATTACAATATGGCTACACCTTC
TRBV18,TRBD1,-,TRBJ1-1,CASSGQHMNTEAFF,TGTGCCAGCTCGGGACAGCACATGAACACTGAAGCTTTCTTT
TRBV27,-,once,TRBJ2-7,CASSLSGTSGEQYF,TGTGCCAGCAGTCTCTCCGGGACTTCGGGGGAGCAGTACTTC
TRBV29-1,-,-,TRBJ2-7,CSVEEGGYEQYF,TGCAGCGTTGAGGAAGGGGGCTACGAGCAGTACTTC
TRBV19,-,-,TRBJ1-5,CASTQSDSNQPQHF,TGTGCCAGTACCCAATCGGACAGTAATCAGCCCCAGCATTTT
TRBV7-8,TRBD2,-,TRBJ2-1,CASSLGGFNPYNEQFF,TGTGCCAGCAGCTTGGGGGGGTTTAACCCCTACAATGAGCAGTTCTTC
TRBV30,-,-,TRBJ2-5,CAWSVDSQETQYF,TGTGCCTGGAGTGTAGACAGCCAAGAGACCCAGTACTTC
TRBV7-2,TRBD1,-,TRBJ1-1,CASSLRRTGGDEAFF,TGTGCCAGCAGCTTAAGGAGGACAGGGGGCGATGAAGCTTTCTTT
TRBV27,TRBD1,-,TRBJ2-2,CASSLSGQGGTGELFF,TGTGCCAGCAGTTTATCGGGACAGGGGGGCACCGGGGAGCTGTTTTTT
TRBV6-5,-,-,TRBJ2-3,CASSYSRGAGTDTQYF,TGTGCCAGCAGTTACTCGCGGGGAGCAGGCACAGATACGCAGTATTTT
TRBV25-1,-,-,TRBJ2-7,CASSVQGYYEQYF,TGTGCCAGCAGTGTTCAGGGCTACTACGAGCAGTACTTC
TRBV5-1,TRBD2,few,TRBJ2-2,CASMVGSGSSTGELFF,TGCGCCAGCATGGTGGGTAGCGGGAGCAGTACCGGGGAGCTGTTTTTT
TRBV4-1,-,-,TRBJ2-7,CASSQAPGQSYEQYF,TGCGCCAGCAGCCAAGCTCCGGGACAATCCTACGAGCAGTACTTC
TRBV7-2,TRBD1,-,TRBJ2-1,CASNRGTGYYNEQFF,TGTGCCAGCAACCGGGGGACAGGGTATTACAATGAGCAGTTCTTC
TRBV30,-,-,TRBJ1-5,CAWSRRGQSNQPQHF,TGTGCCTGGAGTCGCCGAGGGCAGAGCAATCAGCCCCAGCATTTT
TRBV21-1,-,-,TRBJ2-7,CASSKARGYEQYF,TGTGCCAGCAGCAAAGCCAGGGGGTACGAGCAGTACTTC
TRBV11-3,-,-,TRBJ1-1,CASSVSPNTEAFF,TGTGCCAGCAGCGTGAGCCCGAACACTGAAGCTTTCTTT
TRBV5-8,-,-,TRBJ1-2,CASPNRATPYGYTF,TGTGCCAGCCCTAACAGGGCGACTCCCTATGGCTACACCTTC
TRBV29-1,-,-,TRBJ1-1,CSVALRQALKPEAFF,TGCAGCGTTGCCCTTAGACAGGCCTTAAAGCCTGAAGCTTTCTTT
TRBV5-1,-,-,TRBJ2-7,CASSLGPGEQYF,TGCGCCAGCAGCTTGGGGCCGGGCGAGCAGTACTTC
TRBV7-7,TRBD2,-,TRBJ2-3,CASSLFTLMGGRVGTDTQYF,TGTGCCAGCAGCTTATTCACATTAATGGGCGGGAGGGTCGGCACAGATACGCAGTATTTT
TRBV7-2,-,-,TRBJ1-3,CASSLTTGLGNTIYF,TGTGCCAGCAGCTTAACTACAGGTCTTGGAAACACCATATATTTT
TRBV19,-,-,TRBJ1-5,CAVGRADQPQHF,TGTGCCGTAGGCCGAGCGGATCAGCCCCAGCATTTT